This is a list of T cell receptor beta chains from one sample in a study of blood T cell repertoires in COVID-19. Using immunoSEQ multiplex PCR, the repertoire was profiled, and TCRdb retains in-frame clones only, with some absent. The table records about 64,000 clones, approximately 92% of them present only once. The sequenced material came from peripheral blood. All receptors derive from a woman of 80 years or more with active COVID-19. Each CDR3 is given with its conserved first and last residue.

>TRBJ1-2|TRBV7-9
CASSEGVLYGYTF
>TRBJ2-5|TRBV5-1
CASSPQGTYQETQYF
>TRBJ1-1|TRBV7-2
CASSSGGSGTEAFF
>TRBJ2-5|TRBV24-1
CATSDAGRETQYF
>TRBJ2-2|TRBV3-1/TRBV3-2
CASSQDRGAANTGELFF
>TRBJ2-2|TRBV9
CASSAGTSGDTGELFF
>TRBJ2-5|TRBV11-2
CASSGGSPGLAETQYF
>TRBJ1-6|TRBV2
CANRDSYNSPLHF
>TRBJ1-2|TRBV5-1
CASSAVNYGYTF
>TRBJ2-5|TRBV15
CATSTRGGVQETQYF
>TRBJ1-1|TRBV27
CASKGQGALNTEAFF
>TRBJ1-5|TRBV27
CASSSLTGTSNQPQHF
>TRBJ1-4|TRBV5-1
CASSTGQTLATNEKLFF
>TRBJ2-3|TRBV28
CASSLRQGFTDTQYF
>TRBJ2-2|TRBV6-4
CASSDSAGDTGELFF
>TRBJ2-3|TRBV15
CATSRDPTSTDTQYF
>TRBJ2-5|TRBV29-1
CSPGSPVAFETQYF
>TRBJ1-2|TRBV12-3/TRBV12-4
CASNPGQGYGYTF
>TRBJ1-3|TRBV5-1
CASSLAGTGYSGNTIYF
>TRBJ2-1|TRBV7-9
CASRTGGSYNEQFF
>TRBJ2-4|TRBV5-1
CASSVGRGHTDIQYF
>TRBJ1-1|TRBV7-2
CASSFQGQGNTEAFF
>TRBJ2-7|TRBV12-3/TRBV12-4
CASSLTTTYEQYF
>TRBJ2-7|TRBV10-2
CATLGIPGLAGGSSYEQYF
>TRBJ1-1|TRBV19
CASSITGGTEAFF
>TRBJ1-6|TRBV10-2
CASSESIRSGSPLHF
>TRBJ1-2|TRBV28
CASSSGGYTF
>TRBJ2-3|TRBV19
CASSSISGNTDTQYF
>TRBJ2-5|TRBV2
CASSEAGGLGETQYF
>TRBJ1-1|TRBV6-5
CASSPGQFAEAFF
>TRBJ2-7|TRBV19
CASSILATAYEQYF
>TRBJ2-1|TRBV27
CASRPAGANYYNEQFF
>TRBJ1-3|TRBV6-1
CASSESGDSGNTIYF
>TRBJ2-1|TRBV6-1
CASSVVAGGSYNEQFF
>TRBJ2-2|TRBV27
CASSGPETSGGDTGELFF
>TRBJ1-5|TRBV7-8
CASSLEGDGHQPQHF
>TRBJ2-3|TRBV5-1
CASISGGSSTDTQYF
>TRBJ2-1|TRBV11-2
CASSSEPGSYNEQFF
>TRBJ1-5|TRBV28
CASSWDRGSQPQHF
>TRBJ2-3|TRBV19
CASSIGAGAPGTQYF
>TRBJ2-1|TRBV2
CASSRLAGAYNEQFF
>TRBJ2-1|TRBV29-1
CSGVAGASYNEQFF
>TRBJ2-2|TRBV13
CASSFMNTGELFF
>TRBJ1-2|TRBV5-1
CASSLGTGGYGYTF
>TRBJ1-5|TRBV27
CASKRRSGGDLNQPQHF
>TRBJ2-3|TRBV3-1/TRBV3-2
CASSQSVIADTQYF
>TRBJ1-2|TRBV19
CASSTPGRGDYTF
>TRBJ1-1|TRBV19
CASSTRDPLRRYTEAFF
>TRBJ2-1|TRBV3-1/TRBV3-2
CASSQAASRGFHNEQFF
>TRBJ2-1|TRBV29-1
CSVGASGIHNEQFF
>TRBJ2-1|TRBV19
CASSKRTTPADYNEQFF
>TRBJ2-1|TRBV15
CATSRGSTRGSVPPYNEQFF
>TRBJ1-4|TRBV7-9
CASSRSGTWRGEKLFF
>TRBJ1-1|TRBV20-1
CSASGRGGGNTEAFF
>TRBJ2-1|TRBV5-1
CASSLSRGDNEQFF
>TRBJ1-5|TRBV10-3
CATAGQGLSQPQHF
>TRBJ1-6|TRBV27
CASSFSAGGKSPLHF
>TRBJ2-3|TRBV24-1
CATSDPGEDTQYF
>TRBJ2-3|TRBV7-8
CASSAHRTDTQYF
>TRBJ2-5|TRBV12-5
CASGLASSGDGETQYF